Described below is a single TCR beta chain sequence and its context. Antigen specificity is unknown. V was pared by 2 bases and J by 0 bases, with 26 bases between. Germline CDR1 reads SGHTA; CDR2 reads FQGNSA. CDR3 length equals 22 residues. This entry comes from a study of post-analysis software for immune sequencing data. Carried by the TCR beta cDNA libraries were unique molecular identifiers. TCRdb processed the PCR reads anew with MiXCR; each CDR3 protein has one entry. The data hold 600,000 to 700,000 distinct CDR3 sequences, with approximately 59% observed a single time. Study conclusions and caveats: About 5 TRBV segments (TRBV5-6, TRBV5-1 and TRBV20-1 among them) occurred more frequently in patients than in controls. People with multiple sclerosis had a significantly lower normalized Chao1 diversity than controls did.

The V and J genes are TRBV7-2 and TRBJ2-6, with a tentative D call TRBD1 (5 bases). The sequence derives from a girl aged 2 to 10 with multiple sclerosis. The sequenced sample consisted of blood. The CDR3 DNA sequence: TGTGCCAGCAGCTTACCGGACAAGACAGCAGGCCTAACCGTCTCTGGGGCCAACGTCCTGACTTTC. Its translation is CASSLPDKTAGLTVSGANVLTF.